This T cell receptor (beta chain) was identified during a study of blood T cell repertoires in COVID-19 (dated by TCRdb to about 2020). About the investigation overall: The collaborator samples originated in the United States, Italy and Spain and spanned the acute and convalescent phases of COVID-19. The repertoires were released in a freely available public database intended as a resource for research on the immune response to SARS-CoV-2. The material from the prospective study consisted of cDNA or gDNA derived from T cells, B-cell-depleted T cells, or PBMCs. Where HLA class I and class II types were available, the types were taken from metadata supplied by the sample provider, not from assay-based typing. A de-identified subject ID, COVID-19 status, age in years and sex were almost always included in the sample metadata. The dataset comprised deeply sampled blood TCRbeta repertoires from subjects exposed to, actively infected with, or recovered from COVID-19. Samples were obtained from the ongoing ImmuneRACE study (first 160 participants) and from over 1,000 subjects provided by 6 global collaborators.

Notes on this clone: The antigen this receptor binds is unknown. Base qualities are missing; no much larger clone stands one base away.

Study-wide conclusions, independent of this receptor: The quantity of clinical and demographic metadata differed by source and by participant and was supplied without curation.

Counted from cysteine to phenylalanine, this CDR3 has 14 amino acids. CDR3 DNA only is kept here, 42 bases in frame from base 1. Taken from the germline V gene, the CDR1 and CDR2 loops are MGHRA and YSYEKL. V is clipped by 1 base and J by 1 base, and the sequence between their germline boundaries is 6 bases long. Each collaborating institution followed its own protocols to collect whole blood in K2EDTA tubes. Collaborator samples were shipped for TCRbeta analysis as frozen whole blood, isolated PBMCs, or DNA extracted from either sample type. The immunoSEQ Assay, a bias-controlled multiplex PCR, was used to amplify TCRbeta CDR3 regions from genomic DNA. In the authors' own workflow: Nucleated cell counts per sample were estimated from amplification of reference gene primers within the assay. To quantify the absolute abundance of each unique TCRbeta CDR3 rearrangement, sequence reads were collapsed and filtered. For each sample, productive Simpson clonality was calculated as the square root of Simpson's diversity index over productive rearrangements. Sourced from immuneACCESS, this table was stored by TCRdb with only in-frame sequences that have V and J called. A share of the clones is absent; for the studies checked, an unresolved V gene accounts for under half, and the remainder has no known explanation. From that table come the V and J calls and clone size; the DNA was used to work out D and trimming. In this sample the table shows about 100,000 clones, 85% to 90% of which occur a single time. The top ten clones comprise 3.5% to 4% of the sample.

Sample: peripheral blood. The clonotype originates from a man aged 55-75 years with acute or convalescent COVID-19. The chain is assembled from TRBV4-1 and TRBJ2-3, with the identity of the D gene unclear. Here the CDR3 is given as CASSQAIGTDTQYF. The DNA is TGCGCCAGCAGCCAAGCAATTGGCACAGATACGCAGTATTTT.